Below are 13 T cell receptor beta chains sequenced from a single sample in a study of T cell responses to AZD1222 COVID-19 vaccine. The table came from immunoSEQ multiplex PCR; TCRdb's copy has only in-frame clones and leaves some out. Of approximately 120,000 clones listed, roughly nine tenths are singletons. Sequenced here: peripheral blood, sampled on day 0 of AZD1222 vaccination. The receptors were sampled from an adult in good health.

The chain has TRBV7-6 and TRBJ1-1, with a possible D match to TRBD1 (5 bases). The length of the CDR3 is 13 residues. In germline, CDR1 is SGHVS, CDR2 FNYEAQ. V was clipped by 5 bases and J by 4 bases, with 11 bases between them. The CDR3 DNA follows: TGTGCCAGCAGCCGTCAGGGAGGCACTGAAGCTTTCTTT. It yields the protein CASSRQGGTEAFF.

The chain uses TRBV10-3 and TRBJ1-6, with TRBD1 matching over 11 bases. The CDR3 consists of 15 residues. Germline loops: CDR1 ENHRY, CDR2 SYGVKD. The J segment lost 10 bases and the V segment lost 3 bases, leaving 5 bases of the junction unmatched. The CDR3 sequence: CAISDRTGGRSPLHF. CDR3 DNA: TGTGCCATCAGTGACCGGACAGGGGGCAGGTCACCCCTCCACTTT.

This chain's CDR3 is CASSDTRAAQETQYF. CDR3 nucleotides: TGCGCCAGCAGTGATACTCGGGCAGCTCAAGAGACCCAGTACTTC. The rearrangement uses TRBV10-1 and TRBJ2-5; D uncertain. Germline V gene data show CDR1 as WNHNN and CDR2 as SYGVQD (reference sequence). The CDR3 is 15 amino acids. V gave up 3 bases and J gave up 2 bases, with 13 bases separating them.

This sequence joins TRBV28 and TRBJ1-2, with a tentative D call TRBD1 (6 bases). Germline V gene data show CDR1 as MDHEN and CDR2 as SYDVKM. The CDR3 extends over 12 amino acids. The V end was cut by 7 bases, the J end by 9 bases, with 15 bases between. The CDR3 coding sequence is TGTGCCAGCATTAGCGGACAGTGGAGCTACACCTTC. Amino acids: CASISGQWSYTF.

The CDR3 here is CASSLDLLSEAFF. The CDR3 coding sequence is TGCGCCAGCAGCTTGGACCTCCTAAGTGAAGCTTTCTTT. The chain links TRBV5-1 to TRBJ1-1; D remains ambiguous. Germline CDR1 is SGHRS and CDR2 is YFSETQ. The CDR3 is 13 residues long. V gave up 0 bases and J gave up 7 bases, with 10 bases separating them.

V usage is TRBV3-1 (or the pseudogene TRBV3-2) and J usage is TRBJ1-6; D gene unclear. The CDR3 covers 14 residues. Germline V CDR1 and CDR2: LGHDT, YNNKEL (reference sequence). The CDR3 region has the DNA TGTGCTCGCAGGCCTTTGAAGAATAATTCACCCCTCCACTTT. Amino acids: CARRPLKNNSPLHF.

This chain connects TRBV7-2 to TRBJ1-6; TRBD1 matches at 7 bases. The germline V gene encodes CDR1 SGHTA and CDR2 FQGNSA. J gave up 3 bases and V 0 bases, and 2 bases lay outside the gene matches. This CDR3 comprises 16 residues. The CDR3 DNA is TGTGCCAGCAGCTTAGCGGCAGGGGGCTATAATTCACCCCTCCACTTT. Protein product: CASSLAAGGYNSPLHF.

The CDR3 coding sequence is TGTGCCAGCAGCTTGGCACCGGGGGGGATCGGGGCCAACGTCCTGACTTTC. It encodes CASSLAPGGIGANVLTF. This rearrangement joins TRBV5-8 to TRBJ2-6, with 8 bases identical to TRBD2. Germline assignment: CDR1 SGHTS and CDR2 YDEGEE. The trim removed 0 bases at V and 4 bases at J, leaving 6 bases unmatched. The CDR3 length is 17 residues.

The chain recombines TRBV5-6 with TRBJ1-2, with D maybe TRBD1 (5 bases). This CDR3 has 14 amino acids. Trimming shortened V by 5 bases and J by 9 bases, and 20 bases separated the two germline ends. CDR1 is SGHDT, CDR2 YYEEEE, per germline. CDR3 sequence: CASSLTTEFGSYTF. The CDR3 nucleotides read TGTGCCAGCAGTCTGACGACAGAGTTCGGGAGCTACACCTTC.

The CDR3 DNA sequence: TGTGCTAGTTTAGGGGGGACTAGCGGTCTCTACGAGCAGTACTTC. Translated: CASLGGTSGLYEQYF. This sequence joins TRBV12-5 and TRBJ2-7, with 11 bases fitting TRBD2. The CDR3 consists of 15 residues. After removal of 8 bases from V and 3 bases from J, the junction contained 9 bases not matched to a gene. The germline gives CDR1 LGHNT, CDR2 FRNRAP.

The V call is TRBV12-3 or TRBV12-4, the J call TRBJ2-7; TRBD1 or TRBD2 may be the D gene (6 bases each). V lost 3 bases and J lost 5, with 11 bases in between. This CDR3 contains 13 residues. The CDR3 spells CASSFGGLDEQYF. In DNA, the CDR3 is TGTGCCAGCAGTTTTGGGGGGCTAGACGAGCAGTACTTC.

CDR3 amino acids: CASSVGTGGTANYGYTF. The CDR3 nucleotides read TGTGCCAGCAGCGTAGGTACAGGGGGTACGGCTAACTATGGCTACACCTTC. This sequence joins TRBV9 and TRBJ1-2; the match to TRBD1 covers 8 bases. Trimming took 0 bases from V and 0 from J; bases not matched to a gene: 7. CDR1 is SGDLS and CDR2 is YYNGEE in the germline V gene. The CDR3 sequence is 17 residues long.

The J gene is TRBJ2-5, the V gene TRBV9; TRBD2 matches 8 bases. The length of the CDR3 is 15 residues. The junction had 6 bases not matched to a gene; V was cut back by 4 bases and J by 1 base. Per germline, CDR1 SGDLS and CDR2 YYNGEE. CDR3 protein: CASSSGGGTQETQYF. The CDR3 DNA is TGTGCCAGCAGCTCAGGCGGGGGGACCCAAGAGACCCAGTACTTC.